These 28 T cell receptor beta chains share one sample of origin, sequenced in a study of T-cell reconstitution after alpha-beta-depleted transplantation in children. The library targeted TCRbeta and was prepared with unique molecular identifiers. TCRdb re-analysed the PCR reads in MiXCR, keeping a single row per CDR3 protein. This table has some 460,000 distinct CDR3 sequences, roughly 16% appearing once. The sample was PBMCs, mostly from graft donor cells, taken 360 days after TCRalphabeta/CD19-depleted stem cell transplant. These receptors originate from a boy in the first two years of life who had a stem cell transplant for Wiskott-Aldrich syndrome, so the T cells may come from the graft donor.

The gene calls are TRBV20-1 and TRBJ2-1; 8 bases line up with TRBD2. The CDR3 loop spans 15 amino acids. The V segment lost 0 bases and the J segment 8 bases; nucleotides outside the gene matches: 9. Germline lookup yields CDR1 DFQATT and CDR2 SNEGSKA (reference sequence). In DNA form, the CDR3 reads TGCAGTGCTAGAGATTATCGGGGGGGAGGGGATGAGCAGTTCTTC. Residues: CSARDYRGGGDEQFF.

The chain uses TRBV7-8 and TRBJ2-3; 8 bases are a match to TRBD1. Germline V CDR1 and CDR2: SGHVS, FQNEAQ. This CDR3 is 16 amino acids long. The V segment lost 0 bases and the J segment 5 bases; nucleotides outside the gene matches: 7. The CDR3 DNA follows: TGTGCCAGCAGCTTAGCCCGGCTCGACAGGGGAGATACGCAGTATTTT. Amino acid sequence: CASSLARLDRGDTQYF. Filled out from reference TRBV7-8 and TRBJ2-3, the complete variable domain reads GAGVSQSPRYKVAKRGQDVALRCDPISGHVSLFWYQQALGQGPEFLTYFQNEAQLDKSGLPSDRFFAERPEGSVSTLKIQRTQQEDSAVYLCASSLARLDRGDTQYFGPGTRLTVL.

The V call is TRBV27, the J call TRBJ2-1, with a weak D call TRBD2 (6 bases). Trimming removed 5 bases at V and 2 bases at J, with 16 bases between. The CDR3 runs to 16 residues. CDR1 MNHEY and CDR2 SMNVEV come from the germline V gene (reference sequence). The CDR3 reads CASSPRGKTTYNEQFF. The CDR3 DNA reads TGTGCCAGCAGTCCGCGCGGGAAAACCACCTACAATGAGCAGTTCTTC.

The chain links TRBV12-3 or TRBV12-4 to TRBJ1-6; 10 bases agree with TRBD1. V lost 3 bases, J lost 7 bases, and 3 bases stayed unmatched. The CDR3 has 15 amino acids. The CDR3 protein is CASSFDRGPNSPLHF. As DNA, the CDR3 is TGTGCCAGCAGTTTCGACAGGGGGCCGAATTCACCCCTCCACTTT.

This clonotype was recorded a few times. The DNA for the CDR3 is TGTGCCACCAGTGGCCTCCGGGACAGAGCCTCTGGGGCCAACGTCCTGACTTTC. Protein: CATSGLRDRASGANVLTF. V usage is TRBV24-1 and J usage is TRBJ2-6; 7 bases are a match to TRBD1. The CDR3 is made up of 18 amino acids. J was trimmed by 0 bases and V by 5 bases; bases with no gene match: 9. The germline V gene encodes CDR1 KGHDR and CDR2 SFDVKD.

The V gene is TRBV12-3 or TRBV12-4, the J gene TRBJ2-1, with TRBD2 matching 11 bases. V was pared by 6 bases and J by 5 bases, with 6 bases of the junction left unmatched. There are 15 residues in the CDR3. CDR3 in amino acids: CASSRSGRVDNEQFF. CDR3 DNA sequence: TGTGCCAGCAGCCGTAGCGGGAGGGTGGACAATGAGCAGTTCTTC.

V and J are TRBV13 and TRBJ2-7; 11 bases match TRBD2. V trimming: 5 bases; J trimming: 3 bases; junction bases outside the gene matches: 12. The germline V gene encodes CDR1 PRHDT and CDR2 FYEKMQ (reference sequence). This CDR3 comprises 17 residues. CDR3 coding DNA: TGTGCCAGCAGCCTAAGGGCTAGCGGGAGGTCCCGCTACGAGCAGTACTTC. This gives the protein CASSLRASGRSRYEQYF.

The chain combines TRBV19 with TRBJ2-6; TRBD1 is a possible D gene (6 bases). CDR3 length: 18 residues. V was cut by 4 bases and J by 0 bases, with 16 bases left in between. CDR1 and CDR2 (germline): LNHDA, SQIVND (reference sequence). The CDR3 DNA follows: TGTGCCAGTAGTAACTCCAGGGGTCAAAGCTCTGGGGCCAACGTCCTGACTTTC. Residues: CASSNSRGQSSGANVLTF.

The CDR3 region has the DNA TGTGCCAGCAGTGAGGTCAGGGTCTCGTACACCGGGGAGCTGTTTTTT. Its translation is CASSEVRVSYTGELFF. The chain combines TRBV2 with TRBJ2-2; maybe TRBD1 (5 bases). The CDR3 sequence is 16 residues long. V lost 3 bases and J 3 bases, leaving 14 bases between the germline ends. Per the germline V gene, CDR1 is SNHLY and CDR2 is FYNNEI.

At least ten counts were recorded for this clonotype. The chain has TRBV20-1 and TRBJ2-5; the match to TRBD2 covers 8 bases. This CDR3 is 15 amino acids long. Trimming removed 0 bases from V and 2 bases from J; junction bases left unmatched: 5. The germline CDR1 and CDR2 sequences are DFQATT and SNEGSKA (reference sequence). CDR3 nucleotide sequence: TGCAGTGCTAGAGATACGGGGACTAGACAAGAGACCCAGTACTTC. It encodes CSARDTGTRQETQYF.

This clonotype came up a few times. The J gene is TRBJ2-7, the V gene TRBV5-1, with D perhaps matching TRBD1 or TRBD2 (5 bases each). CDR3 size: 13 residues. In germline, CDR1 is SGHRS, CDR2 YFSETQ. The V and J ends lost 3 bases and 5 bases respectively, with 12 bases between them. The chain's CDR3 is CASSSGSENEQYF. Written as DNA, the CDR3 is TGCGCCAGCAGCTCAGGGAGCGAGAACGAGCAGTACTTC.

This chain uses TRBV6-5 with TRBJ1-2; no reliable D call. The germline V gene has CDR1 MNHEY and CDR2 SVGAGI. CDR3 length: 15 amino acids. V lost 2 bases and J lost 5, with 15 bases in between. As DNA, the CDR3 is TGTGCCAGCAGTTACCGGGATACAAATACTTATGGCTACACCTTC. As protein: CASSYRDTNTYGYTF.

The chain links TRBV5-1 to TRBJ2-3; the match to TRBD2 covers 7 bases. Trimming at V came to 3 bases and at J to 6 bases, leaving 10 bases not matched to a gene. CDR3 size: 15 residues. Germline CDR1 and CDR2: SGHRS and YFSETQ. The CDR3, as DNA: TGCGCCAGCAGCTGGGCCCTCGGACTAGGCGATACGCAGTATTTT. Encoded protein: CASSWALGLGDTQYF.

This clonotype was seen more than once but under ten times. CDR3 DNA sequence: TGCGCCAGCAGCTTGAGTGCGGGCTGGGTCAATGAGCAGTTCTTC. This codes for CASSLSAGWVNEQFF. The chain employs TRBV5-1 and TRBJ2-1; D is perhaps TRBD2 (5 bases). The CDR3 has 15 residues. Germline CDR1 reads SGHRS; CDR2 reads YFSETQ. The V gene lost 1 base and the J gene lost 6 bases, with 14 bases spanning the gap.

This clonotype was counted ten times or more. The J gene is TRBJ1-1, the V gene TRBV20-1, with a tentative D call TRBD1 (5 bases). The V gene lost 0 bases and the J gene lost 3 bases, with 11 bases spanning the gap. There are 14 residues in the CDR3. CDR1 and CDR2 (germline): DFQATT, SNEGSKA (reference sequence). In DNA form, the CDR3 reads TGCAGTGCTAGAGATCCATCAGGGTACACTGAAGCTTTCTTT. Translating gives CSARDPSGYTEAFF.

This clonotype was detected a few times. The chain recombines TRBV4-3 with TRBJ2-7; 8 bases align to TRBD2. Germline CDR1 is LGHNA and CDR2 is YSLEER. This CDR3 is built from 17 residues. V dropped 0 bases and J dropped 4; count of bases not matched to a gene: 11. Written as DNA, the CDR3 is TGCGCCAGCAGCCAAGAATCCGAGGGTAGCGGGGTATACGAGCAGTACTTC. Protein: CASSQESEGSGVYEQYF.

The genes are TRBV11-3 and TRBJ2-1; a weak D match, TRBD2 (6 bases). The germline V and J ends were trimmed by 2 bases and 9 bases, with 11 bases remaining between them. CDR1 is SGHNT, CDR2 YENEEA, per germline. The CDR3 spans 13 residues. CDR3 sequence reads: CASSLRLVGEQFF. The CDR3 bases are TGTGCCAGCAGCTTAAGACTAGTCGGTGAGCAGTTCTTC.

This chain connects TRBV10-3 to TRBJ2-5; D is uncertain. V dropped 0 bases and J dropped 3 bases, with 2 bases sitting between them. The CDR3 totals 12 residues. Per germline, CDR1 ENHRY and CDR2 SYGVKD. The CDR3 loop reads CAISESEETQYF. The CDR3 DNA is TGTGCCATCAGTGAGTCCGAAGAGACCCAGTACTTC.

This CDR3 is CASSLDQLLERRSYEQYF. The CDR3 region has the DNA TGTGCCAGCAGCTTAGATCAACTATTAGAGCGCCGATCCTACGAGCAGTACTTC. The genes are TRBV11-2 and TRBJ2-7; D remains unclear. The CDR3 length is 18 residues. CDR1 and CDR2 (germline): SGHAT, FQNNGV. V was clipped by 0 bases and J by 1 base, with 19 bases between them.

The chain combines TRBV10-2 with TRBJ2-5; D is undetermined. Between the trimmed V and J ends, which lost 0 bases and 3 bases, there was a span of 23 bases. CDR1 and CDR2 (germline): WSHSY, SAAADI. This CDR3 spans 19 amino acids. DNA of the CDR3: TGCGCCAGCAGTGAGTCGTGGTCTATGCGGTGGGTTTTCAAAGAGACCCAGTACTTC. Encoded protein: CASSESWSMRWVFKETQYF.

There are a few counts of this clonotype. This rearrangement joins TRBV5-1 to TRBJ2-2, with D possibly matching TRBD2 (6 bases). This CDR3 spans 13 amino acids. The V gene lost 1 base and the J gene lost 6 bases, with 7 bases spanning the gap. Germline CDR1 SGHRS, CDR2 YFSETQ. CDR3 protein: CASSLREAGELFF. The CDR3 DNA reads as TGCGCCAGCAGCTTGAGGGAGGCCGGGGAGCTGTTTTTT. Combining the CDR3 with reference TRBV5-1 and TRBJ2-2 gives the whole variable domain KAGVTQTPRYLIKTRGQQVTLSCSPISGHRSVSWYQQTPGQGLQFLFEYFSETQRNKGNFPGRFSGRQFSNSRSEMNVSTLELGDSALYLCASSLREAGELFFGEGSRLTVL.

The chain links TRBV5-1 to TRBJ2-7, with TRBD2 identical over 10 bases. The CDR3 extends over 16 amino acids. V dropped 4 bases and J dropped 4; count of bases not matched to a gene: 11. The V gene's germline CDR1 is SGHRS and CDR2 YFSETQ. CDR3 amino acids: CASSLTTGTSAYEQYF. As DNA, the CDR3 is TGCGCCAGCAGCCTAACAACGGGGACTAGCGCGTACGAGCAGTACTTC.

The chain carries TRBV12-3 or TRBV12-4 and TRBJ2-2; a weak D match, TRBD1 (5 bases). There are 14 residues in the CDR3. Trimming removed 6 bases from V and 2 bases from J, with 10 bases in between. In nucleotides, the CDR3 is TGTGCCAGCAGGACAGTACGAAACACCGGGGAGCTGTTTTTT. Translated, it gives CASRTVRNTGELFF.

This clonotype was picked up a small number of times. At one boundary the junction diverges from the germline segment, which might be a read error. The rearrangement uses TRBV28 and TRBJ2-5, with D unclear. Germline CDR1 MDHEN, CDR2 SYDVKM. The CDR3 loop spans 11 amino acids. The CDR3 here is CASSLSGWLDF. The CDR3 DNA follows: TGTGCCAGCAGCCTTTCCGGGTGGCTCGACTTC.

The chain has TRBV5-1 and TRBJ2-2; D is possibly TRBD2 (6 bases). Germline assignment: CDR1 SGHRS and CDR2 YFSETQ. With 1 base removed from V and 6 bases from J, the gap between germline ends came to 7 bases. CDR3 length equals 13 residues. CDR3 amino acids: CASSLWEAGELFF. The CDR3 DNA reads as TGCGCCAGCAGCTTGTGGGAGGCCGGGGAGCTGTTTTTT.

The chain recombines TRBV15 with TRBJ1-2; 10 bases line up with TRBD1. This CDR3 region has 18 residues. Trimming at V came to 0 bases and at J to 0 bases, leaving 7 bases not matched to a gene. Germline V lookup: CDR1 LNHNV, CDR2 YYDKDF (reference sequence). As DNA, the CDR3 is TGTGCCACCAGCAGAGATCCCCGGGACAGGGGCACTAACTATGGCTACACCTTC. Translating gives CATSRDPRDRGTNYGYTF.

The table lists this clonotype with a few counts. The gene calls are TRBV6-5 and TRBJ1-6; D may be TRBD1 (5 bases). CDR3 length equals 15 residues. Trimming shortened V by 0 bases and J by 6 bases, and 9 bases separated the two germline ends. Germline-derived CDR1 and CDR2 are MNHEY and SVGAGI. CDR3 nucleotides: TGTGCCAGCAGTTACTCGAAAGGGGTTAATTCACCCCTCCACTTT. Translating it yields CASSYSKGVNSPLHF.

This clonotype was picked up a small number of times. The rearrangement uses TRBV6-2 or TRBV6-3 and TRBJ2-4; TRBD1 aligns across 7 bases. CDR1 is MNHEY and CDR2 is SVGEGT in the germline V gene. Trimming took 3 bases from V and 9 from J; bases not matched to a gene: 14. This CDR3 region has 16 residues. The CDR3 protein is CASSYTVTGKEGIQYF. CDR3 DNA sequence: TGTGCCAGCAGTTATACGGTGACAGGGAAGGAAGGCATTCAGTACTTC.